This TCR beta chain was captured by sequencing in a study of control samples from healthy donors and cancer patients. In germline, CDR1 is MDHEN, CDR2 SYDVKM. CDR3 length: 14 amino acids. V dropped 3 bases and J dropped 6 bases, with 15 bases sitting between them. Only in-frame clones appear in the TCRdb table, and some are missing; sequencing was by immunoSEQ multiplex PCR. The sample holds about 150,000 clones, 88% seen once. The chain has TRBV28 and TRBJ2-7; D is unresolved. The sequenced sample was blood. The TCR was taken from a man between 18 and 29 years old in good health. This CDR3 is CASSLRMVNGEQYF. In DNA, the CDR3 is TGTGCCAGCAGTTTGCGAATGGTGAATGGCGAGCAGTACTTC. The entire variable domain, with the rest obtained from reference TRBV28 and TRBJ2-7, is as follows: DVKVTQSSRYLVKRTGEKVFLECVQDMDHENMFWYRQDPGLGLRLIYFSYDVKMKEKGDIPEGYSVSREKKERFSLILESASTNQTSMYLCASSLRMVNGEQYFGPGTRLTVT.